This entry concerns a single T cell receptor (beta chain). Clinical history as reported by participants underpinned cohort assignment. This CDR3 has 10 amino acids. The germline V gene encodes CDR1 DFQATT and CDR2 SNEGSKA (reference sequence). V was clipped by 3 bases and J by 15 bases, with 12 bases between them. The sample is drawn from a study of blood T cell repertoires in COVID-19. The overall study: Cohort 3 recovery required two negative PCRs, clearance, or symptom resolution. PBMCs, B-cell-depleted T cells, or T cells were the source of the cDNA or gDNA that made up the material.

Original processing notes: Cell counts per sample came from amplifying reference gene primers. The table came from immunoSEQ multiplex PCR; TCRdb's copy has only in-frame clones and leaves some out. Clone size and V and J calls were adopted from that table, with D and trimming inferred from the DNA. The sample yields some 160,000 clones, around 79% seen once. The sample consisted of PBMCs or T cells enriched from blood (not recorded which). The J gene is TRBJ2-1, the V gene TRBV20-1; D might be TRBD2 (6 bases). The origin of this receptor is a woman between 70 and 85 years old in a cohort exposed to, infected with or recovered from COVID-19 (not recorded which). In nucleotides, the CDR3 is TGCAGTGCTAGGGAAGAGGAGGGGTTCTTC. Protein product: CSAREEEGFF.